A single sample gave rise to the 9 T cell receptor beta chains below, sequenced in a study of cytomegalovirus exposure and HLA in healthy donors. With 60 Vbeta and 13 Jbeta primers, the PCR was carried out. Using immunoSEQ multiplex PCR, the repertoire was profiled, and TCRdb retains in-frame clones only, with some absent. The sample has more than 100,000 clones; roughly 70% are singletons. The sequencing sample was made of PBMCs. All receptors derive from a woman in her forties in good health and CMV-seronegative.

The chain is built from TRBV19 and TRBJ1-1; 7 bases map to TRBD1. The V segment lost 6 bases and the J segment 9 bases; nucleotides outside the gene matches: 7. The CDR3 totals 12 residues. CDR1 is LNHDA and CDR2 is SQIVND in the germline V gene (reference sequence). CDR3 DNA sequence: TGTGCCAGTAGCCTTAGACAGGGCCAAGCTTTCTTT. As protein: CASSLRQGQAFF.

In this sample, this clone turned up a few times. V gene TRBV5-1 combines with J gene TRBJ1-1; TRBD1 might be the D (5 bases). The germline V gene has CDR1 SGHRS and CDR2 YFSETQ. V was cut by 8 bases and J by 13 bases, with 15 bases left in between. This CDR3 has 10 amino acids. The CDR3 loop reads CARDAIGDFF. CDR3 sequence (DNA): TGCGCCAGAGACGCAATAGGGGATTTCTTT.

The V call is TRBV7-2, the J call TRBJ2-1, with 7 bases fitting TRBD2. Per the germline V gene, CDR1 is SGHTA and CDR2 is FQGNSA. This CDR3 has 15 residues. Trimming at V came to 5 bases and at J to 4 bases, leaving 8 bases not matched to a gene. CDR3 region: CASSLLTSRYNEQFF. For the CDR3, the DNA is TGTGCCAGCAGCCTCCTGACTAGCAGGTACAATGAGCAGTTCTTC. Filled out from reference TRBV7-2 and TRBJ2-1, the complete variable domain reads GAGVSQSPSNKVTEKGKDVELRCDPISGHTALYWYRQSLGQGLEFLIYFQGNSAPDKSGLPSDRFSAERTGGSVSTLTIQRTQQEDSAVYLCASSLLTSRYNEQFFGPGTRLTVL.

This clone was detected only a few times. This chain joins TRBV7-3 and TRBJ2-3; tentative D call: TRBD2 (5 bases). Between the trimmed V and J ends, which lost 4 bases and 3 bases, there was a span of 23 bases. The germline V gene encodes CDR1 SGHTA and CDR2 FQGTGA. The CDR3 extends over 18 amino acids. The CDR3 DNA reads TGTGCCAGCAGCTCCCCCTTAGGGCCTCCGGGGTCGACAGATACGCAGTATTTT. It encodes CASSSPLGPPGSTDTQYF.

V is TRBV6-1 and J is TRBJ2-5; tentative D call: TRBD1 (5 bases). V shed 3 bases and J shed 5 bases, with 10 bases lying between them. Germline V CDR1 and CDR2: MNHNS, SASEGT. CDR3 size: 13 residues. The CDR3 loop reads CASSDQGWETQYF. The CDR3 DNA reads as TGTGCCAGCAGTGATCAGGGATGGGAGACCCAGTACTTC.

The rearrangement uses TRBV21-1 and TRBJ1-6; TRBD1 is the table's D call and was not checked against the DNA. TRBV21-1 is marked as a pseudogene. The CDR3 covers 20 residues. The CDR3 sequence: CASSKVPGQGALTYNSPLHF. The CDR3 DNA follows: TGTGCCAGCAGCAAAGTGCCGGGACAGGGGGCCCTCACATATAATTCACCCCTCCACTTT.

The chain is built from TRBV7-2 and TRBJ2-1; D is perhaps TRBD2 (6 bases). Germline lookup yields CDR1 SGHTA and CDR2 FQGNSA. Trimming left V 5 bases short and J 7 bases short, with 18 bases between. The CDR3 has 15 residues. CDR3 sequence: CASSVPGEQVNEQFF. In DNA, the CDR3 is TGTGCCAGCAGCGTACCGGGAGAACAAGTGAATGAGCAGTTCTTC.

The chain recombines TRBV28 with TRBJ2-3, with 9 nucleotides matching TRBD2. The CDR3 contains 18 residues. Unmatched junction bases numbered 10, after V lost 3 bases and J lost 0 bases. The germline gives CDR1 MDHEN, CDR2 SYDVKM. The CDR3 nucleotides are TGTGCCAGCAGTTTTCCGGCTAGCGGGATAACTAGCACAGATACGCAGTATTTT. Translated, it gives CASSFPASGITSTDTQYF.

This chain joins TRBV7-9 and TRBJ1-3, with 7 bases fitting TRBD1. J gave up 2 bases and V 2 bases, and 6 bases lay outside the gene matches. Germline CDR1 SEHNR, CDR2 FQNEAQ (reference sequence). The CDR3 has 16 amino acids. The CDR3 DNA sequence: TGTGCCAGCAGCTTAACGTCCAGGGGGGCTGGAAACACCATATATTTT. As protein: CASSLTSRGAGNTIYF.